This entry lists 32 T cell receptor beta chains sequenced from one sample in a study of identical twins. TCRdb used MiXCR to reprocess the 5' RACE reads, holding one entry per CDR3 protein. The data contain roughly 1.6 million distinct CDR3 sequences, around 29% of them singletons. Sequenced input: cord blood. These receptors all stem from a newborn girl in good health.

Worth noting for this clonotype: One end of the junction does not line up with germline, which may come from a read error. The V gene is TRBV7-9, the J gene TRBJ2-4, with TRBD1 matching 9 bases. This CDR3 region has 16 residues. Germline V CDR1 and CDR2: SEHNR, FQNEAQ (reference sequence). This CDR3 reads CASSTQQGAAKNTQYF. CDR3 nucleotides: TGTGCCAGCAGCACACAACAGGGGGCAGCCAAAAACACTCAGTACTTC.

The chain employs TRBV6-4 and TRBJ1-1; no clear D gene. The ends were cut back, 2 bases at V and 11 bases at J, with 12 bases in the middle. CDR1 is MRHNA and CDR2 is SNTAGT in the germline V gene. The CDR3 consists of 12 residues. CDR3 amino acids: CASSDHGGRAFF. The CDR3 region has the DNA TGTGCCAGCAGTGACCATGGCGGGCGGGCTTTCTTT.

The genes are TRBV5-1 and TRBJ2-5; 10 bases are shared with TRBD1. Per germline, CDR1 SGHRS and CDR2 YFSETQ. The CDR3 is 14 amino acids. The V segment lost 4 bases and the J segment 3 bases; nucleotides outside the gene matches: 3. The CDR3 sequence is CASSRGQGEETQYF. The CDR3, as DNA: TGCGCCAGCAGCCGCGGACAGGGGGAAGAGACCCAGTACTTC.

Comments on this clonotype: At one end, the junction sequence differs from germline, possibly due to a read error. The chain carries TRBV20-1 and TRBJ2-1, with 11 bases aligning to TRBD2. Germline V gene data show CDR1 as DFQATT and CDR2 as SNEGSKA (reference sequence). The CDR3 covers 14 residues. The CDR3 region is CSAETSGTYNERFF. The DNA of the CDR3 is TGCAGTGCTGAGACTAGCGGGACCTACAATGAGCGGTTCTTC.

The rearrangement uses TRBV9 and TRBJ2-3, with TRBD2 matching 15 bases. J gave up 2 bases and V 3 bases, and 10 bases lay outside the gene matches. Germline V CDR1 and CDR2: SGDLS, YYNGEE. The CDR3 is 19 residues long. In DNA form, the CDR3 reads TGTGCCAGCAGCGCAAACCTGGGACTAGCGGGGGGACCCACAGATACGCAGTATTTT. It is translated as CASSANLGLAGGPTDTQYF.

V and J are TRBV7-9 and TRBJ2-3; a weak D match, TRBD2 (6 bases). V was pared by 4 bases and J by 1 base, with 15 bases between. The CDR3 is 16 residues long. Germline CDR1 is SEHNR and CDR2 is FQNEAQ (reference sequence). The CDR3 spells CASSSPLRRGTDTQYF. For the CDR3, the DNA is TGTGCCAGCAGCTCCCCCTTGAGGAGGGGCACAGATACGCAGTATTTT.

V gene TRBV20-1 combines with J gene TRBJ2-7; 9 nucleotides line up with TRBD2. V lost 8 bases, J lost 3 bases, and 11 bases stayed unmatched. Germline lookup yields CDR1 DFQATT and CDR2 SNEGSKA (reference sequence). This CDR3 region has 14 residues. CDR3 sequence (DNA): TGCAGTACAGGACTAGCGAATACTTACTACGAGCAGTACTTC. Encoded protein: CSTGLANTYYEQYF.

CDR3 bases: TGTGCCAGTATCTCGCCGGGAGCGCCCTACGAGCAGTACTTC. Translation gives CASISPGAPYEQYF. V usage is TRBV19 and J usage is TRBJ2-7; a possible D gene is TRBD2 (6 bases). Germline V gene data show CDR1 as LNHDA and CDR2 as SQIVND (reference sequence). The CDR3 totals 14 residues. Deletions cut 7 bases from V and 2 bases from J, with 15 bases between.

The genes are TRBV25-1 and TRBJ1-4; TRBD1 aligns across 7 bases. With V trimmed by 5 bases and J by 14 bases, 8 bases remained unmatched. CDR1 is MGHDK, CDR2 SYGVNS, per germline. This CDR3 region has 12 residues. The CDR3, as DNA: TGTGCCAGCAGTTCACAGACAGGGAGGCTGTTTTTT. It specifies CASSSQTGRLFF.

Points on this clonotype: Its ends do not fully match the called genes, so a read error is possible. The J gene is TRBJ2-4, the V gene TRBV12-3 or TRBV12-4, with 11 bases lining up with TRBD2. The CDR3 sequence is 16 residues long. The CDR3 protein is CASSLAGGITKNIQYF. CDR3 sequence (DNA): TGTGCCAGCAGCTTAGCGGGAGGGATTACCAAAAACATTCAGTACTTC.

The gene calls are TRBV29-1 and TRBJ1-3; 8 nucleotides align to TRBD1. V shed 6 bases, J shed 3 bases, and the junction held 7 bases outside the gene matches. Germline CDR1 is SQVTM and CDR2 is ANQGSEA. The CDR3 length is 14 residues. In nucleotides, the CDR3 is TGCAGCGTCCGACAGGGGTCCGGTGGAAACACCATATATTTT. This encodes CSVRQGSGGNTIYF.

The chain recombines TRBV27 with TRBJ2-5; 9 nucleotides line up with TRBD1. The germline V gene encodes CDR1 MNHEY and CDR2 SMNVEV (reference sequence). The J segment lost 7 bases and the V segment lost 3 bases, leaving 6 bases of the junction unmatched. The CDR3 extends over 14 amino acids. The CDR3 here is CASSFTSGQGTQYF. CDR3 nucleotide sequence: TGTGCCAGCAGTTTCACATCGGGACAGGGGACCCAGTACTTC.

CDR3 DNA: TGTGCCACCAGTGATTTAAGGACAGGGCTCCTTAGCGGGGGTGGAGATACGCAGTATTTT. Encoded protein: CATSDLRTGLLSGGGDTQYF. This chain joins TRBV24-1 and TRBJ2-3, with TRBD2 as a possible D gene (9 bases). Germline CDR1 reads KGHDR; CDR2 reads SFDVKD. CDR3 length equals 20 residues. Trimming stripped 1 base from V and 5 bases from J, with 27 bases between.

The sample holds a few counts of this clonotype. In nucleotides, the CDR3 is TGTGCCAGCAGCTTAGACACTCTGGCGGGGGGGACCTACAATGAGCAGTTCTTC. This sequence encodes CASSLDTLAGGTYNEQFF. This chain connects TRBV7-8 to TRBJ2-1; TRBD2 aligns across 9 bases. This CDR3 region has 18 residues. Germline V gene data show CDR1 as SGHVS and CDR2 as FQNEAQ. J gave up 2 bases and V 1 base, and 9 bases lay outside the gene matches.

Here the CDR3 reads CASSLSRDSSEAFF. CDR3 sequence (DNA): TGTGCCAGCAGCTTATCTCGGGACAGCTCTGAAGCTTTCTTT. This chain joins TRBV7-9 and TRBJ1-1; TRBD1 agrees at 7 bases. The CDR3 totals 14 residues. Looked up from germline, CDR1 is SEHNR and CDR2 is FQNEAQ (reference sequence). J gave up 6 bases and V 2 bases, and 6 bases lay outside the gene matches.

This clonotype appeared a few times. The genes are TRBV5-6 and TRBJ2-7; D not certain. This CDR3 comprises 14 residues. V shed 1 base and J shed 3 bases, with 11 bases lying between them. Germline V CDR1 and CDR2: SGHDT, YYEEEE. The CDR3 region has the DNA TGTGCCAGCAGCTTGTTTAGCAACGGCTACGAGCAGTACTTC. Protein product: CASSLFSNGYEQYF.

This clonotype was seen only a few times. The chain has TRBV20-1 and TRBJ2-1; 7 bases line up with TRBD2. The CDR3 loop spans 17 amino acids. V dropped 1 base and J dropped 10; count of bases not matched to a gene: 19. In germline, CDR1 is DFQATT, CDR2 SNEGSKA (reference sequence). The CDR3 loop is CSARVPPGAGVAQEQFF. The DNA for the CDR3 is TGCAGTGCTAGAGTACCCCCTGGGGCGGGAGTTGCTCAGGAGCAGTTCTTC.

CDR3 protein: CASSSRTNQETQYF. The CDR3 DNA sequence: TGTGCCAGCAGCTCGCGGACTAACCAAGAGACCCAGTACTTC. This chain uses TRBV7-2 with TRBJ2-5; D might be TRBD2 (6 bases). CDR3 length: 14 residues. Germline V gene sequence: CDR1 SGHTA, CDR2 FQGNSA. The germline V and J ends were trimmed by 4 bases and 0 bases, with 9 bases remaining between them. The variable domain in full, completed from reference TRBV7-2 and TRBJ2-5, reads GAGVSQSPSNKVTEKGKDVELRCDPISGHTALYWYRQSLGQGLEFLIYFQGNSAPDKSGLPSDRFSAERTGGSVSTLTIQRTQQEDSAVYLCASSSRTNQETQYFGPGTRLLVL.

Of note for this clonotype: One junction end does not reproduce the germline sequence, and a read error may be involved. This chain joins TRBV28 and TRBJ2-5; 11 bases align to TRBD2. From germline, CDR1 is MDHEN and CDR2 SYDVKM. The CDR3 contains 16 residues. CDR3 DNA: TGTGCCAGCAGTCCGGCCCTAGCGGGAGGCAGAGAGACCCACTACTTC. Translating it yields CASSPALAGGRETHYF.

The table lists this clonotype with a few counts. The junction and the germline gene differ at one end; a read error may be behind it. The chain joins TRBV28 to TRBJ1-6; no definite D call. In germline, CDR1 is MDHEN, CDR2 SYDVKM. CDR3 size: 15 residues. The CDR3 nucleotides are TGTGCCAGCAGTTTTGAGGAACTGTATAATTCACCCCCCCACTTT. It encodes CASSFEELYNSPPHF.

The table lists this clonotype with a few counts. V gene TRBV2 combines with J gene TRBJ1-1; D is ambiguous. Deletions cut 6 bases from V and 1 base from J, with 9 bases between. CDR1 and CDR2 (germline): SNHLY, FYNNEI. The CDR3 is 13 amino acids. Here the CDR3 DNA reads TGTGCCAGCAGACTACAGTCGAACACTGAAGCTTTCTTT. It codes for CASRLQSNTEAFF. Drawing the rest from reference TRBV2 and TRBJ1-1, the complete variable domain is EPEVTQTPSHQVTQMGQEVILRCVPISNHLYFYWYRQILGQKVEFLVSFYNNEISEKSEIFDDQFSVERPDGSNFTLKIRSTKLEDSAMYFCASRLQSNTEAFFGQGTRLTVV.

In its sample, this clonotype was seen many times. The CDR3 nucleotides are TGCAGCGTTCGGACCCGGGCCTCTAGCACAGATACGCAGTATTTT. Its translation: CSVRTRASSTDTQYF. V and J are TRBV29-1 and TRBJ2-3; D is undetermined. The germline V gene encodes CDR1 SQVTM and CDR2 ANQGSEA. V lost 5 bases, J lost 0 bases, and 15 bases lay in between. CDR3 length: 15 residues.

This clonotype was recorded at least ten times. The chain links TRBV6-1 to TRBJ2-3; 14 nucleotides match TRBD2. The germline V gene encodes CDR1 MNHNS and CDR2 SASEGT. The length of the CDR3 is 19 residues. The V and J ends lost 5 bases and 1 base, in that order; junction bases with no gene match: 11. The CDR3 coding sequence is TGTGCCAGCAGTCGCCGACTAGCGGGAGGGCCGATCGGCACAGATACGCAGTATTTT. It specifies CASSRRLAGGPIGTDTQYF.

Points on this clonotype: A much larger clone lies one base from this, so it may be a read error. J is TRBJ2-1 and V is TRBV6-5; maybe TRBD2 (6 bases). The CDR3 consists of 17 residues. Germline V gives CDR1 MNHEY, CDR2 SVGAGI. For the CDR3, the DNA is TGTGCCAGCAGACCCGAGTTACGGGGGAGCTCCTACGATGAGCAGTTCTTC. Protein: CASRPELRGSSYDEQFF.

This sequence joins TRBV25-1 and TRBJ2-7, with D possibly TRBD2 on 5 matching bases. In germline, CDR1 is MGHDK, CDR2 SYGVNS. The CDR3 contains 14 residues. The V gene lost 4 bases and the J gene lost 2 bases, with 12 bases spanning the gap. CDR3: CASSAPGVAYEQYF. DNA of the CDR3: TGTGCCAGCAGTGCCCCCGGGGTGGCCTACGAGCAGTACTTC.

The chain combines TRBV10-3 with TRBJ2-1; no clear D gene. The V and J ends lost 2 bases and 14 bases respectively, with 28 bases between them. This CDR3 comprises 17 residues. CDR1 and CDR2 from the germline V gene are ENHRY and SYGVKD. CDR3 DNA sequence: TGTGCCATCAGTGAGAAGGATCCGGGTTCTGGCCCCTATGCTGAGTTCTTC. Amino acid sequence: CAISEKDPGSGPYAEFF.

The chain links TRBV7-2 to TRBJ2-1; maybe TRBD1 (5 bases). Trimming shortened V by 4 bases and J by 15 bases, and 16 bases separated the two germline ends. Germline V gene lookup returns CDR1 SGHTA and CDR2 FQGNSA. The CDR3 is made up of 12 amino acids. CDR3 in DNA: TGTGCCAGCAGCTCCGAACTGGCCCAGGGGTTCTTC. Its translation: CASSSELAQGFF.

The genes are TRBV6-1 and TRBJ2-3; 9 bases align to TRBD1. Looked up from germline, CDR1 is MNHNS and CDR2 is SASEGT. This CDR3 comprises 15 residues. J gave up 3 bases and V 0 bases, and 1 base lay outside the gene matches. The CDR3 protein is CASSEADRGTDTQYF. CDR3 sequence (DNA): TGTGCCAGCAGTGAAGCGGACAGGGGTACAGATACGCAGTATTTT.

This clonotype was detected a few times. The chain couples TRBV4-1 to TRBJ2-7; 7 nucleotides match TRBD1. Trimming at V came to 4 bases and at J to 4 bases, leaving 10 bases not matched to a gene. The germline V gene encodes CDR1 MGHRA and CDR2 YSYEKL. The CDR3 sequence is 15 residues long. CDR3 loop: CASSLRQGSQYEQYF. The CDR3, as DNA: TGCGCCAGCAGCCTACGACAGGGATCTCAGTACGAGCAGTACTTC.

The chain employs TRBV7-8 and TRBJ2-1, with D perhaps matching TRBD1 (6 bases). The CDR3 has 16 residues. V lost 1 base and J lost 7, with 17 bases in between. CDR1 SGHVS and CDR2 FQNEAQ come from the germline V gene. The CDR3 bases are TGTGCCAGCAGCTTAGTCGGCAGGGGAGCCAGGAATGAGCAGTTCTTC. Protein sequence: CASSLVGRGARNEQFF.

The V gene is TRBV6-5, the J gene TRBJ2-1; 7 bases match TRBD1. The CDR3 totals 16 residues. Germline V gene data show CDR1 as MNHEY and CDR2 as SVGAGI. The V segment lost 4 bases and the J segment 2 bases; nucleotides outside the gene matches: 8. The CDR3 bases are TGTGCCAGCAGTTCCTCCTTGCAGGGGGCCTACAATGAGCAGTTCTTC. Protein sequence: CASSSSLQGAYNEQFF.

This clonotype was counted many times. V and J are TRBV5-1 and TRBJ2-5, with D perhaps assigned TRBD1 or TRBD2 (5 bases each). V shed 0 bases and J shed 0 bases, with 9 bases lying between them. Germline CDR1 is SGHRS and CDR2 is YFSETQ. This CDR3 has 15 amino acids. In DNA form, the CDR3 reads TGCGCCAGCAGCTTGGCCGGGGCGTACCAAGAGACCCAGTACTTC. This gives the protein CASSLAGAYQETQYF.